This TCR beta chain was sequenced during a study of T cells in Graves' hyperthyroidism and ophthalmopathy. This clonotype showed up many times. There are 13 residues in the CDR3. Trimming pared 2 bases from V and 8 bases from J, leaving 12 bases between. The germline gives CDR1 PRHDT, CDR2 FYEKMQ (reference sequence). It was RNA transcripts that yielded the amplified TCR beta CDR3 regions. With the HTBI primer set, the TCR CDR3 went through a first round of RT-PCR. TCRdb reprocessed the multiplex PCR reads via MiXCR and lists one record per CDR3 protein. The sample has 500,000 or so distinct CDR3 sequences, about a sixth seen once.

This TCR came from a woman aged 18-30 years with Graves' ophthalmopathy. The rearrangement links TRBV13 to TRBJ1-2, with D uncertain. The sequenced material came from blood. CDR3 sequence reads: CASSLSEELGYTF. The CDR3 nucleotides are TGTGCCAGCAGCTTATCAGAGGAGCTGGGCTACACCTTC. The variable domain in full, completed from reference TRBV13 and TRBJ1-2, reads AAGVIQSPRHLIKEKRETATLKCYPIPRHDTVYWYQQGPGQDPQFLISFYEKMQSDKGSIPDRFSAQQFSDYHSELNMSSLELGDSALYFCASSLSEELGYTFGSGTRLTVV.